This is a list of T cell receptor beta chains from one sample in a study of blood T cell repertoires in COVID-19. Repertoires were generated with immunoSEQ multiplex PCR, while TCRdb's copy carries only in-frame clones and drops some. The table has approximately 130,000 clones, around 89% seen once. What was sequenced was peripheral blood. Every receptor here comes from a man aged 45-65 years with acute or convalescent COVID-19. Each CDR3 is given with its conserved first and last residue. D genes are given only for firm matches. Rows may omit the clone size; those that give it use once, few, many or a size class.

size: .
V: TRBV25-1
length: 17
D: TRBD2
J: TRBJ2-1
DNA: TGTGCCAGCAGTGTCAAAATAGCGGGAGTGAGGTACAATGAGCAGTTCTTC
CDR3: CASSVKIAGVRYNEQFF

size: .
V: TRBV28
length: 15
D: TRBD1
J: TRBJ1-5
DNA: TGTGCCAGCAGTCCGACGGGACAGTTCAATCAGCCCCAGCATTTT
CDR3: CASSPTGQFNQPQHF

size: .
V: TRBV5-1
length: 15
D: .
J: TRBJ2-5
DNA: TGCGCCAGCAGCCTCTCCCCGGGGGACAGAGAGACCCAGTACTTC
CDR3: CASSLSPGDRETQYF

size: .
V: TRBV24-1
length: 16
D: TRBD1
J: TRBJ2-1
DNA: TGTGCCACCAGTGAGGCGACAGGGCTCTCCTACAATGAGCAGTTCTTC
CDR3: CATSEATGLSYNEQFF

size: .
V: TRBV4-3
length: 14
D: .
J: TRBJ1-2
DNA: TGCGCCAGCAGCCAAGAAGGGGGACACGATGGCTACACCTTC
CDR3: CASSQEGGHDGYTF

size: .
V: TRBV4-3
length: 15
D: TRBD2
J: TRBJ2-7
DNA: TGCGCCAGCAGCCCGTCATTCCGGGGGGAATACGAGCAGTACTTC
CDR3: CASSPSFRGEYEQYF

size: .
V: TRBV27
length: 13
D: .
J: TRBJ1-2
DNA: TGTGCCAGCAGACTTATCAGGGGCTCTGGCTACACCTTC
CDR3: CASRLIRGSGYTF

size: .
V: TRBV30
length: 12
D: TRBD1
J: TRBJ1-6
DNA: TGTGCCTGGAGAACAGGGGTTTCACCCCTCCACTTT
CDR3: CAWRTGVSPLHF

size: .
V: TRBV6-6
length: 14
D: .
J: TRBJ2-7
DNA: TGTGCCAGCAGTTACTCCGGGGTCTCCTACGAGCAGTACTTC
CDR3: CASSYSGVSYEQYF

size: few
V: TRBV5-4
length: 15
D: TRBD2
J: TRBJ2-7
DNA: TGTGCCAGCAGCTTAATAGGACTAGCGGGAGGACAGCAGTACTTC
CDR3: CASSLIGLAGGQQYF